These 12 T cell receptor beta chains came from one sample sequenced in a study of cytomegalovirus exposure and HLA in healthy donors. PCR primers comprised 60 Vbeta and 13 Jbeta primers. Clones were sequenced by immunoSEQ multiplex PCR, and TCRdb holds only the in-frame ones, with some missing. Found here are 80,000 or so clones, roughly 72% of them singletons; the top ten hold approximately 12%. What was sequenced was PBMCs. The receptors were sampled from a woman between 40 and 55 years old in good health and CMV-seropositive.

The genes are TRBV5-1 and TRBJ1-1, with TRBD1 as a possible D gene (5 bases). Trimming took off 5 bases at V and 2 bases at J, with 10 bases between the two ends. This CDR3 contains 13 residues. In germline, CDR1 is SGHRS, CDR2 YFSETQ. CDR3 DNA: TGCGCCAGCAGGTTACAGGACAACACTGAAGCTTTCTTT. It translates to CASRLQDNTEAFF.

V is TRBV11-2 and J is TRBJ1-2, with 8 nucleotides matching TRBD1. The CDR3 covers 15 residues. Trimming took 7 bases from V and 4 from J; bases not matched to a gene: 11. CDR1 is SGHAT, CDR2 FQNNGV, per germline. The CDR3, as DNA: TGTGCCAGCAACCCCGGGACAGGAGGATCCTATGGCTACACCTTC. Its translation: CASNPGTGGSYGYTF.

The V gene is TRBV30, the J gene TRBJ1-2; TRBD1 matches 7 bases. The CDR3 consists of 14 residues. Germline V lookup: CDR1 GTSNPN, CDR2 SVGIG (reference sequence). V trimming: 3 bases; J trimming: 1 base; junction bases outside the gene matches: 5. This chain's CDR3 is CAWRIDRVNYGYTF. CDR3 nucleotides: TGTGCCTGGAGGATTGACAGGGTTAACTATGGCTACACCTTC.

The chain links TRBV7-8 to TRBJ1-3; a weak D match, TRBD1 (6 bases). V lost 1 base and J 4 bases, leaving 11 bases between the germline ends. From germline, CDR1 is SGHVS and CDR2 FQNEAQ. This CDR3 is 15 amino acids long. CDR3 loop: CASSLGAGVGNTIYF. DNA for the CDR3: TGTGCCAGCAGCTTAGGGGCAGGGGTGGGAAACACCATATATTTT.

This clone occurred many times. This CDR3 is CASRGGTGSYEQYF. The CDR3 DNA reads as TGTGCCAGCAGGGGGGGGACAGGGTCCTACGAGCAGTACTTC. The chain joins TRBV2 to TRBJ2-7, with 9 bases that match TRBD1. Per the germline V gene, CDR1 is SNHLY and CDR2 is FYNNEI. Trimming removed 6 bases from V and 1 base from J; junction bases left unmatched: 4. There are 14 residues in the CDR3.

The V call is TRBV9, the J call TRBJ1-2; TRBD1 is a possible D gene (6 bases). The CDR3 runs 15 residues. The V end was cut by 4 bases, the J end by 2 bases, with 15 bases between. Germline V lookup: CDR1 SGDLS, CDR2 YYNGEE. The DNA for the CDR3 is TGTGCCAGCAGCCCTCGGAACCAGGGGAACTATGGCTACACCTTC. This gives the protein CASSPRNQGNYGYTF.

The CDR3 sequence is CASSWALHEQYF. The CDR3 DNA reads as TGTGCCAGCAGCTGGGCCTTGCACGAGCAGTACTTC. The V call is TRBV13, the J call TRBJ2-7, with no clear D. Germline loops: CDR1 PRHDT, CDR2 FYEKMQ (reference sequence). CDR3 length equals 12 residues. The V gene lost 4 bases and the J gene lost 5 bases, with 9 bases spanning the gap.

The chain carries TRBV5-1 and TRBJ1-2, with D perhaps TRBD1 (6 bases). The V end was cut by 3 bases, the J end by 8 bases, with 11 bases between. Germline-derived CDR1 and CDR2 are SGHRS and YFSETQ. This CDR3 has 12 residues. The CDR3 bases are TGCGCCAGCAGCTCGGACAGTAGGGGCTACACCTTC. Its protein is CASSSDSRGYTF.

The CDR3 sequence is CASSFSAGVSYNEQFF. The CDR3 DNA reads TGCGCCAGCAGCTTTTCGGCGGGGGTGTCCTACAATGAGCAGTTCTTC. The chain has TRBV5-1 and TRBJ2-1; 7 bases match TRBD2. V trimming: 2 bases; J trimming: 1 base; junction bases outside the gene matches: 6. Germline V lookup: CDR1 SGHRS, CDR2 YFSETQ. CDR3 length: 16 amino acids. The entire variable domain, with the rest obtained from reference TRBV5-1 and TRBJ2-1, is as follows: KAGVTQTPRYLIKTRGQQVTLSCSPISGHRSVSWYQQTPGQGLQFLFEYFSETQRNKGNFPGRFSGRQFSNSRSEMNVSTLELGDSALYLCASSFSAGVSYNEQFFGPGTRLTVL.

The chain is built from TRBV28 and TRBJ1-1; D gene uncertain. CDR1 MDHEN and CDR2 SYDVKM come from the germline V gene. CDR3 length: 16 amino acids. Trimming removed 3 bases from V and 5 bases from J, with 19 bases in between. This chain's CDR3 is CASSLGPGLARTEAFF. CDR3 in DNA: TGTGCCAGCAGTTTGGGCCCAGGCTTGGCTCGGACTGAAGCTTTCTTT.

The V gene is TRBV5-4, the J gene TRBJ2-3, with TRBD1 identical over 9 bases. This CDR3 contains 15 residues. CDR1 is SGHNT and CDR2 is YYREEE in the germline V gene (reference sequence). The ends lost 6 bases at V and 1 base at J; junction bases unmatched: 6. Here the CDR3 reads CASNSDRGGTDTQYF. CDR3 DNA sequence: TGTGCCAGCAACAGCGACAGGGGGGGCACAGATACGCAGTATTTT.

This clone was picked up one time. This chain connects TRBV18 to TRBJ1-2, with D unclear. CDR1 is KGHSH, CDR2 LQKENI, per germline. V lost 3 bases to trimming and J lost 2 bases, with 16 bases between them. The CDR3 has 16 residues. The CDR3 here is CASSPEVGFRNYGYTF. The CDR3 DNA is TGTGCCAGCTCACCGGAGGTGGGCTTCAGAAACTATGGCTACACCTTC.